Following are 26 T cell receptor beta chains from one sample sequenced in a study of blood T cell repertoires in COVID-19. This table comes from immunoSEQ multiplex PCR, and its TCRdb copy is limited to in-frame clones, with some not included. The table lists approximately 12,000 clones, over 55% of them singletons. The sequencing sample was made of peripheral blood. The source is a man in his sixties with COVID-19, enrolled during active disease.

The rearrangement joins TRBV27 to TRBJ1-2; D is possibly TRBD1 (6 bases). Germline V gives CDR1 MNHEY, CDR2 SMNVEV (reference sequence). The germline V and J ends were trimmed by 2 bases and 7 bases, with 14 bases remaining between them. The CDR3 loop spans 14 amino acids. The CDR3 bases are TGTGCCAGCAGTTTAAGTCCGGGACAACTTGGCTACACCTTC. Its protein product is CASSLSPGQLGYTF.

The V and J genes are TRBV4-3 and TRBJ1-5; 9 bases align to TRBD1. This CDR3 is 14 amino acids long. J was trimmed by 6 bases and V by 4 bases; bases with no gene match: 4. In germline, CDR1 is LGHNA, CDR2 YSLEER. Written as DNA, the CDR3 is TGCGCCAGCAGCCTCGGGACAGGGTCTCAGCCCCAGCATTTT. It is translated as CASSLGTGSQPQHF.

The chain uses TRBV18 and TRBJ1-1; D not certain. In germline, CDR1 is KGHSH, CDR2 LQKENI. The CDR3 is made up of 13 amino acids. Trimming cost V 1 base and J 4 bases, with 7 bases left between them. The CDR3 spells CASSPQLGTEAFF. CDR3 DNA sequence: TGTGCCAGCTCACCACAGCTAGGCACTGAAGCTTTCTTT.

The chain recombines TRBV6-5 with TRBJ2-2, with D hard to call. Germline loops: CDR1 MNHEY, CDR2 SVGAGI. Between the trimmed V and J ends, which lost 4 bases and 3 bases, there was a span of 3 bases. The CDR3 consists of 12 residues. In nucleotides, the CDR3 is TGTGCCAGCAGTTCCTACACCGGGGAGCTGTTTTTT. It encodes CASSSYTGELFF.

The chain is built from TRBV11-3 and TRBJ2-2; no firm D call. Germline V gene lookup returns CDR1 SGHNT and CDR2 YENEEA. The CDR3 is 15 amino acids. V was pared by 10 bases and J by 4 bases, with 19 bases between. CDR3 in DNA: TGTGCCACGCCCCACCCCAAGTCGGGCACCGGGGAGCTGTTTTTT. As protein: CATPHPKSGTGELFF.

This clone turned up a few times. The chain has TRBV30 and TRBJ2-1; TRBD1 agrees at 8 bases. Trimming cost V 0 bases and J 5 bases; bases outside gene matches: 3. The CDR3 has 14 amino acids. Germline V gives CDR1 GTSNPN, CDR2 SVGIG (reference sequence). Written as DNA, the CDR3 is TGTGCCTGGAGTGTAGGGACAGGCAACAATGAGCAGTTCTTC. The encoded protein is CAWSVGTGNNEQFF.

The rearrangement uses TRBV6-6 and TRBJ1-2; 7 bases match TRBD1. Trimming at V came to 5 bases and at J to 4 bases, leaving 13 bases not matched to a gene. CDR3 length: 16 amino acids. CDR1 is MNHNY and CDR2 is SVGAGI in the germline V gene (reference sequence). Here the CDR3 reads CASSRSSRGLIYGYTF. The CDR3, as DNA: TGTGCCAGCAGTCGATCTTCTAGGGGGCTTATCTATGGCTACACCTTC.

This clone was counted a few times. The genes are TRBV29-1 and TRBJ1-1; D gene uncertain. CDR3 length: 13 amino acids. With 3 bases removed from V and 1 base from J, the gap between germline ends came to 9 bases. Germline CDR1 SQVTM, CDR2 ANQGSEA. DNA for the CDR3: TGCAGCGTTGACGAACAGACGAACACTGAAGCTTTCTTT. Translated: CSVDEQTNTEAFF.

This chain uses TRBV27 with TRBJ2-3; weak D call: TRBD2 (7 bases). The CDR3 has 14 amino acids. The V gene's germline CDR1 is MNHEY and CDR2 SMNVEV (reference sequence). V was shortened by 4 bases and J by 5 bases, with 13 bases between the two germline ends. The CDR3 nucleotides read TGTGCCAGCAGTTGGGGGGGGGCGGAAGATACGCAGTATTTT. Protein product: CASSWGGAEDTQYF.

The chain uses TRBV9 and TRBJ2-2; maybe TRBD2 (5 bases). V was shortened by 3 bases and J by 2 bases, with 11 bases between the two germline ends. This CDR3 has 15 residues. Germline V gene sequence: CDR1 SGDLS, CDR2 YYNGEE. The CDR3 DNA reads TGTGCCAGCAGCGGCAGGACGGGAAACACCGGGGAGCTGTTTTTT. Residues: CASSGRTGNTGELFF.

The chain employs TRBV7-3 and TRBJ2-3; TRBD2 aligns across 12 bases. The CDR3 consists of 20 residues. J was trimmed by 2 bases and V by 2 bases; bases with no gene match: 14. CDR1 is SGHTA, CDR2 FQGTGA, per germline. The DNA for the CDR3 is TGTGCCAGCAGCTTACGCGGGTCTAGCGGGAGGGGTCGAGACACAGATACGCAGTATTTT. Its protein is CASSLRGSSGRGRDTDTQYF.

V gene TRBV29-1 combines with J gene TRBJ2-1; 12 bases are a match to TRBD2. The V gene's germline CDR1 is SQVTM and CDR2 ANQGSEA. The trim removed 5 bases at V and 3 bases at J, leaving 2 bases unmatched. This CDR3 region has 14 residues. CDR3: CSVTLAGGYNEQFF. CDR3 DNA: TGCAGCGTTACACTAGCGGGAGGCTACAATGAGCAGTTCTTC.

This clone rates as medium-sized. The V call is TRBV28, the J call TRBJ2-6; D gene uncertain. CDR3 length equals 13 residues. Trimming removed 8 bases from V and 2 bases from J, with 7 bases in between. In germline, CDR1 is MDHEN, CDR2 SYDVKM. In DNA form, the CDR3 reads TGTGCCAGCCAATCAGCTGGGGCCAACGTCCTGACTTTC. Its protein is CASQSAGANVLTF.

The chain uses TRBV5-1 and TRBJ2-5, with 9 bases fitting TRBD1. This CDR3 spans 14 amino acids. The germline V gene has CDR1 SGHRS and CDR2 YFSETQ. The ends lost 4 bases at V and 4 bases at J; junction bases unmatched: 5. This chain's CDR3 is CASSPTTGGETQYF. CDR3 nucleotides: TGCGCCAGCAGCCCGACGACAGGGGGAGAGACCCAGTACTTC.

The chain links TRBV19 to TRBJ2-7; D remains unclear. Germline CDR1 is LNHDA and CDR2 is SQIVND (reference sequence). V dropped 5 bases and J dropped 1 base, with 9 bases sitting between them. CDR3 length equals 13 residues. CDR3 coding DNA: TGTGCCAGTAGTCTAGGGCCTTCCTACGAGCAGTACGTC. It translates to CASSLGPSYEQYV.

CDR3 loop: CASSPSTGSTEAFF. In DNA form, the CDR3 reads TGTGCCAGCAGCCCCTCGACAGGAAGTACTGAAGCTTTCTTT. The rearrangement uses TRBV9 and TRBJ1-1; possibly TRBD1 for D (6 bases). This CDR3 comprises 14 residues. V lost 4 bases, J lost 5 bases, and 15 bases lay in between. Germline CDR1 SGDLS, CDR2 YYNGEE. Together with reference TRBV9 and TRBJ1-1, the CDR3 gives the full variable domain: DSGVTQTPKHLITATGQRVTLRCSPRSGDLSVYWYQQSLDQGLQFLIQYYNGEERAKGNILERFSAQQFPDLHSELNLSSLELGDSALYFCASSPSTGSTEAFFGQGTRLTVV.

This clone appeared a few times. The chain uses TRBV6-2 or TRBV6-3 and TRBJ1-5; D is ambiguous. Germline lookup yields CDR1 MNHEY and CDR2 SVGEGT. CDR3 size: 12 residues. V was pared by 6 bases and J by 9 bases, with 12 bases between. The CDR3 is CASSTLAGPQHF. CDR3 bases: TGTGCCAGCAGCACACTTGCGGGGCCCCAGCATTTT.

This clone was detected only a few times. The rearrangement joins TRBV7-9 to TRBJ2-3; TRBD2 aligns across 8 bases. The CDR3 is 16 amino acids. V lost 5 bases, J lost 2 bases, and 9 bases stayed unmatched. CDR1 is SEHNR and CDR2 is FQNEAQ in the germline V gene (reference sequence). CDR3 region: CASSPAGAINTDTQYF. In DNA, the CDR3 is TGTGCCAGCAGCCCAGCGGGGGCCATAAACACAGATACGCAGTATTTT.

V and J are TRBV6-6 and TRBJ1-6, with 7 bases matching TRBD1. The junction had 8 bases not matched to a gene; V was cut back by 6 bases and J by 6 bases. Germline-derived CDR1 and CDR2 are MNHNY and SVGAGI (reference sequence). There are 15 residues in the CDR3. The CDR3 sequence is CASSPTGERNSPLHF. DNA for the CDR3: TGTGCCAGCAGCCCCACAGGGGAGCGTAATTCACCCCTCCACTTT.

This sequence joins TRBV13 and TRBJ2-7; 7 positions match TRBD2. The germline V gene encodes CDR1 PRHDT and CDR2 FYEKMQ (reference sequence). J was trimmed by 4 bases and V by 7 bases; bases with no gene match: 10. This CDR3 is built from 14 residues. In DNA, the CDR3 is TGTGCCAGCACCGAACGGGGGGTAATGTACGAGCAGTACTTC. It codes for CASTERGVMYEQYF.

This clone was recorded a few times. This chain joins TRBV5-1 and TRBJ1-2; 9 bases map to TRBD1. Germline CDR1 SGHRS, CDR2 YFSETQ. CDR3 size: 15 residues. V was clipped by 0 bases and J by 4 bases; unmatched bases: 4. The CDR3 region is CASSLEQGAFYGYTF. As DNA, the CDR3 is TGCGCCAGCAGCTTGGAACAGGGGGCTTTCTATGGCTACACCTTC.

The rearrangement uses TRBV28 and TRBJ1-3, with 9 bases fitting TRBD1. Per the germline V gene, CDR1 is MDHEN and CDR2 is SYDVKM. The CDR3 totals 18 residues. V trimming: 0 bases; J trimming: 0 bases; junction bases outside the gene matches: 6. CDR3 DNA sequence: TGTGCCAGCAGTTTATGGTCCGGGACAGGGTCCTCTGGAAACACCATATATTTT. It encodes CASSLWSGTGSSGNTIYF.

This clone showed up just a few times. One end of the junction does not line up with germline, which may come from a read error. The chain links TRBV7-7 to TRBJ2-1, with 12 bases lining up with TRBD2. The CDR3 has 15 amino acids. Germline CDR1 is SSHAT and CDR2 is FNYEAQ (reference sequence). In nucleotides, the CDR3 is TGTGCTAGCAGCCGGCGACTAGCGGGAGACAATGAGCAGTTCTTC. The encoded protein is CASSRRLAGDNEQFF.

The genes are TRBV21-1 and TRBJ1-4; the table's D call, TRBD1, has no DNA check behind it. TRBV21-1 counts as a pseudogene. This CDR3 is built from 14 residues. The CDR3, as DNA: TGTGCCAGCAGCAAAGACAGCAGGGGCCCGGGACTGTTTTTT. Its translation: CASSKDSRGPGLFF.

This rearrangement joins TRBV3-1 (or the pseudogene TRBV3-2) to TRBJ1-1, with D maybe TRBD1 (6 bases). V lost 4 bases, J lost 1 base, and 22 bases lay in between. The CDR3 spans 18 residues. Germline lookup yields CDR1 LGHDT and CDR2 YNNKEL (reference sequence). CDR3 sequence (DNA): TGTGCCAGCAGCCTCCTTTCCGTAGCAGGGGCCGGGAACACTGAAGCTTTCTTT. It translates to CASSLLSVAGAGNTEAFF.

In this sample, this clone turned up a few times. The chain joins TRBV4-1 to TRBJ2-7, with D maybe TRBD1 (6 bases). Trimming pared 3 bases from V and 3 bases from J, leaving 15 bases between. The CDR3 runs to 15 residues. Germline V gene sequence: CDR1 MGHRA, CDR2 YSYEKL. The CDR3 spells CASSQAGTTFYEQYF. CDR3 DNA sequence: TGCGCCAGCAGCCAGGCAGGGACAACTTTCTACGAGCAGTACTTC.